This T cell receptor beta chain is from a study of patients and donors after allogeneic stem cell transplantation. One entry per CDR3 protein, called by TCRdb with MiXCR from the RT-PCR reads. The sample lists about a million distinct CDR3 sequences, approximately 18% occurring once. This clonotype has only a few counts. The TCR sequence derives from a human donor who was either an allogeneic HSCT recipient or a stem cell or donor lymphocyte infusion donor (not recorded which). It is not recorded whose cells these are; they may come from a transplant donor. Sequencing was performed on blood, either unsorted or a sorted T cell fraction (not recorded which).

This chain's CDR3 is CASSVDTVGNTIYF. In nucleotides, the CDR3 is TGTGCCAGCAGCGTTGATACAGTAGGAAACACCATATATTTT. J is TRBJ1-3 and V is TRBV9; D ambiguous. The ends were cut back, 2 bases at V and 4 bases at J, with 10 bases in the middle. The CDR3 has 14 amino acids. CDR1 is SGDLS and CDR2 is YYNGEE in the germline V gene.